The sequence of this TCR beta chain was determined in a study of blood T cell repertoires in COVID-19. Study-level information: Samples representing acute and convalescent COVID-19 were sourced from the United States, Italy and Spain.

Enrolled through a virtual design, the participants were between roughly 18 and 95 years of age and came from under 25 US areas. Recovered Cohort 3 donors showed two negative PCRs, clearance, or symptom resolution. The CDR3 is 15 residues long. Trimming pared 3 bases from V and 0 bases from J, leaving 11 bases between. CDR1 SGHTA and CDR2 FQGNSA come from the germline V gene. Data came from immunoSEQ multiplex PCR; TCRdb stores just in-frame clones and leaves some out. The sample records over 120,000 clones, roughly 85% being singletons. The sequenced sample consisted of PBMCs or T cells enriched from blood (not recorded which). The clonotype originates from a man aged 45-65 years who had recovered from COVID-19. V and J are TRBV7-2 and TRBJ1-1, with D possibly TRBD1 on 5 matching bases. The CDR3, as DNA: TGTGCCAGCAGCTTGAACAGGCGCATGAACACTGAAGCTTTCTTT. Amino acid sequence: CASSLNRRMNTEAFF. Full variable domain (missing parts from reference TRBV7-2 and TRBJ1-1): GAGVSQSPSNKVTEKGKDVELRCDPISGHTALYWYRQSLGQGLEFLIYFQGNSAPDKSGLPSDRFSAERTGGSVSTLTIQRTQQEDSAVYLCASSLNRRMNTEAFFGQGTRLTVV.